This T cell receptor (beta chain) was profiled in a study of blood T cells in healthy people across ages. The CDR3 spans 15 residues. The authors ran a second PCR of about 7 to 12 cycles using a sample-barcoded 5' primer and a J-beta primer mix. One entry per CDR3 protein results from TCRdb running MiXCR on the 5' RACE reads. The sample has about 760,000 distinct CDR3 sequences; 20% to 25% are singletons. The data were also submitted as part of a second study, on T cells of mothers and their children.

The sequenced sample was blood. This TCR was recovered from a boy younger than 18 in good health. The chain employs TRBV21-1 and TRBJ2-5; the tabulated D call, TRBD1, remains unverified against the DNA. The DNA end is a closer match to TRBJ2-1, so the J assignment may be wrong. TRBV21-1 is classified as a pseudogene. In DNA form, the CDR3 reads TGTGCCAGCAGCTACGACATCACAGGGATGGATGAGCAGTTCTTC. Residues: CASSYDITGMDEQFF.